The 27 T cell receptor beta chains given below trace back to one sample, sequenced in a study of cytomegalovirus exposure and HLA in healthy donors. Use of 60 Vbeta and 13 Jbeta primers characterized the PCR. The table came from immunoSEQ multiplex PCR; TCRdb's copy has only in-frame clones and leaves some out. The data hold a few hundred thousand clones, with around 75% observed a single time. Sequencing was done on a sample of PBMCs. The source of these receptors is a woman in her 30s in good health and CMV-seronegative.

This clone has just a few counts. The chain recombines TRBV5-6 with TRBJ2-2, with D possibly matching TRBD2 (6 bases). In germline, CDR1 is SGHDT, CDR2 YYEEEE. V was cut by 3 bases and J by 0 bases, with 12 bases left in between. This CDR3 is built from 16 residues. The CDR3 nucleotides read TGTGCCAGCAGCTGGGGGGACTTCTCGAACACCGGGGAGCTGTTTTTT. It encodes CASSWGDFSNTGELFF.

This chain links TRBV5-4 with TRBJ2-7; D perhaps matches TRBD1 (7 bases). The CDR3 loop spans 18 amino acids. Trimming shortened V by 6 bases and J by 1 base, and 26 bases separated the two germline ends. The germline CDR1 and CDR2 sequences are SGHNT and YYREEE (reference sequence). CDR3 sequence: CASTADRKPFGSSYEQYF. CDR3 sequence (DNA): TGTGCCAGCACCGCGGACAGGAAACCGTTCGGGAGTTCCTACGAGCAGTACTTC.

This chain connects TRBV2 to TRBJ1-1, with unresolved D. The CDR3 is 16 residues long. V was shortened by 0 bases and J by 1 base, with 12 bases between the two germline ends. Germline-derived CDR1 and CDR2 are SNHLY and FYNNEI. The CDR3 is CASSEAVKDTNTEAFF. DNA of the CDR3: TGTGCCAGCAGTGAAGCGGTAAAAGACACGAACACTGAAGCTTTCTTT. The entire variable domain, with the rest obtained from reference TRBV2 and TRBJ1-1, is as follows: EPEVTQTPSHQVTQMGQEVILRCVPISNHLYFYWYRQILGQKVEFLVSFYNNEISEKSEIFDDQFSVERPDGSNFTLKIRSTKLEDSAMYFCASSEAVKDTNTEAFFGQGTRLTVV.

The chain has TRBV11-3 and TRBJ1-2; D is ambiguous. Germline V CDR1 and CDR2: SGHNT, YENEEA. Trimming shortened V by 5 bases and J by 2 bases, and 21 bases separated the two germline ends. This CDR3 spans 17 amino acids. The CDR3 loop is CASSLRPLRSGNYGYTF. The CDR3 DNA is TGTGCCAGCAGCCTCCGCCCTCTTAGGAGCGGCAACTATGGCTACACCTTC.

This chain uses TRBV10-1 with TRBJ2-7; 8 nucleotides agree with TRBD2. The germline V gene encodes CDR1 WNHNN and CDR2 SYGVQD (reference sequence). The CDR3 loop spans 15 amino acids. V lost 2 bases to trimming and J lost 4 bases; unmatched junction nucleotides: 7. CDR3 amino acids: CASSEHGRAGYEQYF. The DNA of the CDR3 is TGCGCCAGCAGTGAGCACGGGAGGGCCGGGTACGAGCAGTACTTC.

The J gene is TRBJ1-1, the V gene TRBV5-4; TRBD1 agrees at 11 bases. The CDR3 is 15 residues long. The trim removed 4 bases at V and 4 bases at J, leaving 6 bases unmatched. CDR1 and CDR2 from the germline V gene are SGHNT and YYREEE (reference sequence). The CDR3 loop is CASSPPGTGGTEAFF. The DNA of the CDR3 is TGTGCCAGCAGCCCCCCCGGGACAGGGGGCACTGAAGCTTTCTTT.

Comment on this clone: This likely comes from a read error, as the CDR3 has no conserved phenylalanine or tryptophan at its end. V and J are TRBV7-2 and TRBJ2-7; D is possibly TRBD2 (7 bases). Germline CDR1 and CDR2: SGHTA and FQGNSA. The V and J ends lost 1 base and 1 base respectively, with 14 bases between them. The CDR3 contains 16 residues. The CDR3 loop reads CASSLVGGALSYEQYL. For the CDR3, the DNA is TGTGCCAGCAGCTTAGTTGGGGGGGCGCTTTCCTACGAGCAGTACCTC.

The rearrangement joins TRBV25-1 to TRBJ2-3; TRBD1 might be the D (6 bases). Germline assignment: CDR1 MGHDK and CDR2 SYGVNS. Between the trimmed V and J ends, which lost 0 bases and 6 bases, there was a span of 16 bases. The CDR3 is 16 amino acids. This CDR3 is CASSEYGVMDSDTQYF. CDR3 sequence (DNA): TGTGCCAGCAGTGAATATGGGGTTATGGACAGTGATACGCAGTATTTT.

The chain employs TRBV18 and TRBJ1-5; D remains unclear. Germline CDR1 reads KGHSH; CDR2 reads LQKENI. V lost 2 bases and J 1 base, leaving 12 bases between the germline ends. This CDR3 has 16 residues. The CDR3: CASSPGGGHSNQPQHF. The DNA for the CDR3 is TGTGCCAGCTCACCAGGCGGAGGGCACAGCAATCAGCCCCAGCATTTT.

This clone was observed a handful of times. The V call is TRBV5-4, the J call TRBJ2-1; no clear D. CDR3 size: 9 residues. Germline V gives CDR1 SGHNT, CDR2 YYREEE (reference sequence). V shed 7 bases and J shed 13 bases, with 9 bases lying between them. In DNA form, the CDR3 reads TGTGCCAGCGAGGCGGCCCAGTTCTTC. Its protein is CASEAAQFF.

This clone was detected a few times. The chain employs TRBV5-1 and TRBJ2-7; D gene unclear. The CDR3 covers 14 residues. Germline values: CDR1 SGHRS, CDR2 YFSETQ. The ends were cut back, 1 base at V and 3 bases at J, with 11 bases in the middle. CDR3 loop: CASSLTGGRYEQYF. In DNA form, the CDR3 reads TGCGCCAGCAGCTTGACCGGTGGTCGCTACGAGCAGTACTTC. Combining the CDR3 with reference TRBV5-1 and TRBJ2-7 gives the whole variable domain KAGVTQTPRYLIKTRGQQVTLSCSPISGHRSVSWYQQTPGQGLQFLFEYFSETQRNKGNFPGRFSGRQFSNSRSEMNVSTLELGDSALYLCASSLTGGRYEQYFGPGTRLTVT.

The V call is TRBV4-2, the J call TRBJ2-3, with TRBD2 identical over 10 bases. The junction had 17 bases not matched to a gene; V was cut back by 0 bases and J by 2 bases. The CDR3 runs 21 residues. The germline V gene encodes CDR1 LGHNA and CDR2 YNFKEQ. Here the CDR3 DNA reads TGTGCCAGCAGCCAAGATCTTATGCGGGGTAGCGGGAGGTTGAACACAGATACGCAGTATTTT. Translated, it gives CASSQDLMRGSGRLNTDTQYF.

This clone has a single count. The J gene is TRBJ1-1, the V gene TRBV6-1; no definite D call. The ends were cut back, 10 bases at V and 3 bases at J, with 15 bases in the middle. The length of the CDR3 is 13 residues. Germline assignment: CDR1 MNHNS and CDR2 SASEGT. CDR3 loop: CAIHPIVYTEAFF. The CDR3 DNA is TGTGCCATCCATCCGATAGTTTACACTGAAGCTTTCTTT.

Here the CDR3 DNA reads TGTGCCAGCAGGCTACTAGCGGGAGCAATGGACGAGCAGTACTTC. Translating gives CASRLLAGAMDEQYF. V usage is TRBV27 and J usage is TRBJ2-7, with 11 positions matching TRBD2. The CDR3 totals 15 residues. V lost 6 bases to trimming and J lost 5 bases; unmatched junction nucleotides: 9. CDR1 MNHEY and CDR2 SMNVEV come from the germline V gene (reference sequence).

The chain is built from TRBV19 and TRBJ1-1; no clear D gene. The V end was cut by 3 bases, the J end by 8 bases, with 10 bases between. CDR1 and CDR2 (germline): LNHDA, SQIVND (reference sequence). This CDR3 has 12 residues. The DNA for the CDR3 is TGTGCCAGTAGTATTGGCGGAATAGAAGCTTTCTTT. This translates into CASSIGGIEAFF.

This clone was found once. The chain combines TRBV29-1 with TRBJ1-2, with 9 bases that match TRBD1. Germline V gives CDR1 SQVTM, CDR2 ANQGSEA. The V and J ends lost 3 bases and 7 bases, in that order; junction bases with no gene match: 9. The CDR3 is 14 amino acids. This chain's CDR3 is CSVELDRGVGGYTF. Written as DNA, the CDR3 is TGCAGCGTTGAGCTGGACAGGGGAGTAGGTGGCTACACCTTC.

The chain uses TRBV4-1 and TRBJ2-7; 7 bases are a match to TRBD1. The CDR3 has 13 residues. The V segment lost 1 base and the J segment 6 bases; nucleotides outside the gene matches: 3. Germline CDR1 is MGHRA and CDR2 is YSYEKL. The CDR3 spells CASSQVDRVEQYF. CDR3 DNA sequence: TGCGCCAGCAGCCAAGTTGACAGGGTCGAGCAGTACTTC.

This clone has a handful of counts. The genes are TRBV6-5 and TRBJ2-4; 7 nucleotides align to TRBD2. The trim removed 9 bases at V and 1 base at J, leaving 6 bases unmatched. This CDR3 contains 14 residues. Per germline, CDR1 MNHEY and CDR2 SVGAGI. CDR3 DNA sequence: TGTGCCAGTTGGGAGGGAGACGCCAAAAACATTCAGTACTTC. Protein product: CASWEGDAKNIQYF.

J is TRBJ1-1 and V is TRBV6-6; 11 bases map to TRBD1. The CDR3 covers 13 residues. V shed 10 bases and J 4 bases; nucleotides not matched to a gene: 5. Per germline, CDR1 MNHNY and CDR2 SVGAGI (reference sequence). CDR3 residues: CAIRGTGGTEAFF. CDR3 nucleotides: TGTGCCATCAGGGGGACAGGGGGCACTGAAGCTTTCTTT.

CDR3 protein: CASSESGGQGAHEQYF. DNA for the CDR3: TGTGCCAGCAGTGAATCGGGCGGACAGGGGGCTCACGAGCAGTACTTC. The V and J genes are TRBV6-1 and TRBJ2-7; 11 bases agree with TRBD1. Germline values: CDR1 MNHNS, CDR2 SASEGT. Germline trimming cut 2 bases from V and 5 bases from J; bases unmatched to any gene: 8. CDR3 length: 16 amino acids.

The V call is TRBV30, the J call TRBJ2-3; tentative D call: TRBD1 (7 bases). From germline, CDR1 is GTSNPN and CDR2 SVGIG (reference sequence). Trimming took 1 base from V and 1 from J, leaving 15 bases between them. The CDR3 runs 16 residues. The CDR3 region has the DNA TGTGCCTGGAGTGAGAGGGCCAGGGGGGGCACAGATACGCAGTATTTT. As protein: CAWSERARGGTDTQYF. The full variable domain, with the rest looked up from reference TRBV30 and TRBJ2-3, is SQTIHQWPATLVQPVGSPLSLECTVEGTSNPNLYWYRQAAGRGLQLLFYSVGIGQISSEVPQNLSASRPQDRQFILSSKKLLLSDSGFYLCAWSERARGGTDTQYFGPGTRLTVL.

The chain is built from TRBV30 and TRBJ1-2; weak D call: TRBD1 (5 bases). V was trimmed by 4 bases and J by 4 bases, leaving 7 bases between them. Germline loops: CDR1 GTSNPN, CDR2 SVGIG (reference sequence). This CDR3 is 11 amino acids long. CDR3 coding DNA: TGTGCCTGGACGACAGCCTATGGCTACACCTTC. Residues: CAWTTAYGYTF.

About this clone itself: This likely comes from a read error, as the CDR3 has no conserved phenylalanine or tryptophan at its end. The limits of the CDR3 on the DNA are not certain, so only TCRdb's listed CDR3 is given. This sequence joins TRBV5-1 and TRBJ2-7; the table's D gene call, TRBD1, was not cross checked with the DNA. The germline V gene has CDR1 SGHRS and CDR2 YFSETQ. Termini included, the CDR3 measures 12 amino acids. CDR3 sequence reads: CASSFGSGHPNI.

The chain has TRBV10-1 and TRBJ1-5, with D possibly being TRBD1 (5 bases). The CDR3 is 16 residues long. V gave up 3 bases and J gave up 0 bases, with 12 bases separating them. Germline assignment: CDR1 WNHNN and CDR2 SYGVQD (reference sequence). CDR3 DNA sequence: TGCGCCAGCAGTGATGGGGGGTCCTATAGCAATCAGCCCCAGCATTTT. It encodes CASSDGGSYSNQPQHF.

The chain joins TRBV19 to TRBJ2-5; 7 nucleotides agree with TRBD2. The J call may not be correct, given that the DNA end is closer to TRBJ2-7. CDR3 length: 13 residues. Germline assignment: CDR1 LNHDA and CDR2 SQIVND (reference sequence). The CDR3 protein is CASNQRDLNEQYF. In DNA form, the CDR3 reads TGTGCCAGTAATCAGCGGGATTTAAACGAGCAGTACTTC.

The chain links TRBV5-4 to TRBJ2-2; 7 bases match TRBD1. V gave up 0 bases and J gave up 8 bases; unmatched junction bases: 7. Germline CDR1 reads SGHNT; CDR2 reads YYREEE (reference sequence). The CDR3 runs 15 residues. This CDR3 reads CASSLGGGLAGELFF. CDR3 nucleotides: TGTGCCAGCAGCTTGGGAGGGGGCCTGGCGGGGGAGCTGTTTTTT.

The genes are TRBV9 and TRBJ2-7, with TRBD2 identical over 14 bases. Germline CDR1 and CDR2: SGDLS and YYNGEE. CDR3 length: 15 amino acids. J gave up 7 bases and V 3 bases, and 6 bases lay outside the gene matches. CDR3 in DNA: TGTGCCAGCAGCGCCGGGACTAGCGGGAGAGATGAGCAGTACTTC. Its translation is CASSAGTSGRDEQYF.